This TCR beta chain was captured in a study of neurological immune-mediated disorders. Synthesis of cDNA was performed by 5'RACE using 10-nucleotide random UMIs. MiXCR, run by TCRdb on the 5' RACE reads, gives a single entry per CDR3 protein. The data contain about 74,000 distinct CDR3 sequences, approximately 5.2% of them singletons. Unsorted libraries were prepared from 2 million PBMCs held at -80 C. A remark on this clonotype: No antigen is known for it.

The germline V gene has CDR1 LGHDT and CDR2 YNNKEL (reference sequence). Trimming pared 0 bases from V and 4 bases from J, leaving 9 bases between. The CDR3 is 14 residues long. Whole-study findings and limits: Neither clinical nor MRI features showed any association with the multiple sclerosis repertoire cluster, and the authors stated that larger cohorts are needed. Multiple sclerosis patients had less TCR clonal expansion than even healthy controls, unlike HTLV-1-associated myelopathy.

Sample: PBMCs. The sequence was obtained from a man between 18 and 29 years old with multiple sclerosis. The gene calls are TRBV3-1 and TRBJ1-2; D gene uncertain. CDR3 protein: CASSQDPMFYGYTF. The CDR3 nucleotides are TGTGCCAGCAGCCAAGATCCGATGTTCTATGGCTACACCTTC.